The rows below give T cell receptor beta chains drawn from one sample of a study of T cell responses to AZD1222 COVID-19 vaccine. Clones were read by immunoSEQ multiplex PCR, and TCRdb kept only the in-frame ones, dropping some. The sample records roughly 80,000 clones, around nine tenths being singletons. Sequencing used peripheral blood, obtained 28 days after the second AZD1222 dose. Source of these receptors: an adult who received the AZD1222 COVID-19 vaccine. The CDR3 runs from the conserved cysteine through the conserved F or W. A D gene is named only where the DNA matches it firmly. Clone size is shown for a subset of rows, as once, few, many or a class of expanded clone.

TRBV11-2	NA	TRBJ2-7	NA	TGTGCCAGCAGCCCCGGGAGGGGGCGGTCACGATCCTACGAGCAGTACTTC	CASSPGRGRSRSYEQYF
TRBV9	NA	TRBJ2-3	TRBD1	TGTGCCAGCAGAGGTCCGGGACAGGATGGTACGCAGTATTTT	CASRGPGQDGTQYF
TRBV7-9	NA	TRBJ2-7	TRBD1	TGTGCCAGCAGCTCCGGGACAGTAAGCTCCTACGAGCAGTACTTC	CASSSGTVSSYEQYF
TRBV11-2	NA	TRBJ2-5	NA	TGTGCCAGCAGCTTAGTCGGGACTCCCGGCGGGGAGACCCAGTACTTC	CASSLVGTPGGETQYF
TRBV4-2	NA	TRBJ2-2	NA	TGTGCCAGCAGCCAAGAGGACTTATACACCGGGGAGCTGTTTTTT	CASSQEDLYTGELFF
TRBV3-1/TRBV3-2	NA	TRBJ2-7	TRBD2	TGTGCCAGCAGCCGGGAGGGAGTCTACGAGCAGTACTTC	CASSREGVYEQYF
TRBV25-1	NA	TRBJ2-5	NA	TGTGCCAGCAGTATGGTTATAGGGGGATCCCGAGAGACCCAGTACTTC	CASSMVIGGSRETQYF
TRBV6-2/TRBV6-3	once	TRBJ2-3	NA	TGTGCCAGCAGTTACTCGATTCCCCTCCCGGGAACATCTAGCACAGATACGCAGTATTTT	CASSYSIPLPGTSSTDTQYF
TRBV7-9	NA	TRBJ1-4	NA	TGTGCCAGCAGCTCAATGGGACTGATCAATGAAAAACTGTTTTTT	CASSSMGLINEKLFF
TRBV7-2	once	TRBJ2-5	NA	TGTGCCAGCAGCTTAGGTCTTGGGAGGCAAGAGACCCAGTACTTC	CASSLGLGRQETQYF
TRBV30	few	TRBJ2-2	NA	TGTGCCTGGAGGACGGATCGGACCCGACCCTTCGGTCCTAGGACCGGGGAGCTGTTTTTT	CAWRTDRTRPFGPRTGELFF
TRBV6-5	NA	TRBJ1-2	TRBD1	TGTGCCAGCAGCTGGGGACAGGGAGAGGGGGGTGGCTACACCTTC	CASSWGQGEGGGYTF
TRBV19	NA	TRBJ2-3	NA	TGTGCCAGTTCCTCGGTGGGGGGGGCCGCAGATACGCAGTATTTT	CASSSVGGAADTQYF
TRBV5-1	NA	TRBJ1-1	NA	TGCGCCAGCAGCCGGGGACGGACCCTGGGGAACACTGAAGCTTTCTTT	CASSRGRTLGNTEAFF
TRBV7-6	NA	TRBJ1-1	NA	TGTGCCAGCAGCTTAGATCTGGAGAACACTGAAGCTTTCTTT	CASSLDLENTEAFF
TRBV6-1	NA	TRBJ2-5	NA	TGTGCCAGCAGTGATACAAGGCAAGAGACCCAGTACTTC	CASSDTRQETQYF
TRBV4-1	NA	TRBJ1-1	NA	TGCGCCAGCAGCCTAGGACGGATGGGAATGAACACTGAAGCTTTCTTT	CASSLGRMGMNTEAFF
TRBV11-2	NA	TRBJ1-2	TRBD1	TGTGCCAGCAGCTTGGGGGACAGGTACTCTGGCTACACCTTC	CASSLGDRYSGYTF
TRBV7-9	NA	TRBJ1-1	NA	TGTGCCAGCAGCTTAGGGTTAGGGAATGAAGCTTTCTTT	CASSLGLGNEAFF
TRBV20-1	NA	TRBJ2-1	NA	TGCAGTGCTAGTAACCCCTACAATGAGCAGTTCTTC	CSASNPYNEQFF
TRBV4-1	NA	TRBJ1-1	NA	TGCGCCAGCAGCCAATTTACCGAGGTTCGTTTGAACACTGAAGCTTTCTTT	CASSQFTEVRLNTEAFF
TRBV27	NA	TRBJ1-2	NA	TGTGCCAGCAGCCCCAGGGAAAACTATGGCTACACCTTC	CASSPRENYGYTF
TRBV3-1/TRBV3-2	NA	TRBJ1-1	NA	TGTGCCAGCAGCCAAGGGGTGGGGAGCGCTGAAGCTTTCTTT	CASSQGVGSAEAFF
TRBV30	NA	TRBJ1-6	NA	TGTGCCTGGAGTGTAGTTTTGGTGGGTTCACCCCTCCACTTT	CAWSVVLVGSPLHF
TRBV5-8	NA	TRBJ1-2	NA	TGTGCCAGCACCACCCCGAGCGGGGTTAATCCTCTGGGGGGCTACACCTTC	CASTTPSGVNPLGGYTF
TRBV19	NA	TRBJ2-1	NA	TGTGCCAGTAGTCCCCAAGCACAGATCTCCTACAATGAGCAGTTCTTC	CASSPQAQISYNEQFF
TRBV5-1	NA	TRBJ1-4	NA	TGCGCCAGCAGCCCTGATGAGGGAGGGGCCGGTGAAAAACTGTTTTTT	CASSPDEGGAGEKLFF
TRBV27	NA	TRBJ1-6	NA	TGTGCCAGCAGTTTCGGGGGGAGGGGTATTAGGTCCTATAATTCACCCCTCCACTTT	CASSFGGRGIRSYNSPLHF
TRBV2	NA	TRBJ2-1	TRBD2	TGTGCCAGCTCTTCTCGGGGGGGCGATGAGCAGTTCTTC	CASSSRGGDEQFF
TRBV2	NA	TRBJ1-4	NA	TGTGCCAGCGGTGGAGGGGGGAATAATGAAAAACTGTTTTTT	CASGGGGNNEKLFF
TRBV11-1	NA	TRBJ2-7	NA	TGTGCCAGCAGCTTCCGGAGACGGGGCGGCGAGCAGTACTTC	CASSFRRRGGEQYF
TRBV2	NA	TRBJ1-4	NA	TGTGCCAGCAGTGAGGCAGGAGCAACTAATGAAAAACTGTTTTTT	CASSEAGATNEKLFF
TRBV21-1	NA	TRBJ1-1	NA	TGTGCCAGCCAGAACACTGAAGCTTTCTTT	CASQNTEAFF
TRBV18	NA	TRBJ1-2	NA	TGTGCCAGCTCACCACGGTTGGGGGGCGCACAGCGTGGCTACACCTTC	CASSPRLGGAQRGYTF
TRBV6-5	NA	TRBJ2-5	TRBD2	TGTGCCAGCATAAGTTCAGCGGGGCAAGAGACCCAGTACTTC	CASISSAGQETQYF
TRBV4-1	NA	TRBJ2-7	NA	TGCGCCAGCAGCCAAGATTGGGAAAGGCAGGAACTCTACGAGCAGTACTTC	CASSQDWERQELYEQYF
TRBV18	NA	TRBJ1-5	NA	TGTGCCAGCTCGCCCAACACATTAGGCAGCAATCAGCCCCAGCATTTT	CASSPNTLGSNQPQHF
TRBV12-3/TRBV12-4	NA	TRBJ1-2	TRBD1	TGTGCCAGCAGTCCCGGGACAGTAGGCTACACCTTC	CASSPGTVGYTF
TRBV19	NA	TRBJ2-7	NA	TGTGCCAGTAGGGAAGGGGCAGCGGTGGCCTACGAGCAGTACTTC	CASREGAAVAYEQYF
TRBV5-1	NA	TRBJ1-2	TRBD1	TGCGCCAGCAGCTTGGGGGGACAGGGAAGCTATGGCTACACCTTC	CASSLGGQGSYGYTF
TRBV7-3	NA	TRBJ2-1	NA	TGTGCCAGCAGCCACACCGGGACCAAAGAATACAATGAGCAGTTCTTC	CASSHTGTKEYNEQFF
TRBV3-1/TRBV3-2	NA	TRBJ2-5	NA	TGTGCCAGCAGACGGGGCCCCCAAGAGACCCAGTACTTC	CASRRGPQETQYF